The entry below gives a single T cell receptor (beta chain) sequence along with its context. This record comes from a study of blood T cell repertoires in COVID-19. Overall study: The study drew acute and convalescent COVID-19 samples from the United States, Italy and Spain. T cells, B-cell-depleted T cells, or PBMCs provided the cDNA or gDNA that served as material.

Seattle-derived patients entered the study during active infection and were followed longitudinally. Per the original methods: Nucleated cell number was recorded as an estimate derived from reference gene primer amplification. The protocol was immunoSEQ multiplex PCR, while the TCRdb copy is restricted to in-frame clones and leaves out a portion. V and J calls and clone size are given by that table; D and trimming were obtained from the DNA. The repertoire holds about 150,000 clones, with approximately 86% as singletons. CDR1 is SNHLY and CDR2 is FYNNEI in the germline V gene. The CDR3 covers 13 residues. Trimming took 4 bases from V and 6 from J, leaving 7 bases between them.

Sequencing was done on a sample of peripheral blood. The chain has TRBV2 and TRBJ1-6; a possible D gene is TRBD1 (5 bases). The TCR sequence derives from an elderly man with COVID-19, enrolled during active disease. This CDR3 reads CASSGDSNSPLHF. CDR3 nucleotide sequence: TGTGCCAGCAGTGGAGACAGTAATTCACCCCTCCACTTT.